This T cell receptor beta chain was obtained from a study of T cells in localized non-small cell lung cancer. Trimming pared 0 bases from V and 0 bases from J, leaving 8 bases between. Germline CDR1 SGHRS, CDR2 YFSETQ. This CDR3 is 15 amino acids long. Using immunoSEQ multiplex PCR, the repertoire was profiled, and TCRdb retains in-frame clones only, with some absent. The table lists 20,000 to 30,000 clones, 65% to 85% of them singletons, with approximately 10% in the top ten. The J gene is TRBJ2-3, the V gene TRBV5-1; D call uncertain. The sample was peripheral blood, taken before any cancer treatment. This clonotype originated in a man between 40 and 69 years old with stage III squamous cell lung carcinoma. CDR3 DNA sequence: TGCGCCAGCAGCTTGGCCCCGACTAGCACAGATACGCAGTATTTT. Translating gives CASSLAPTSTDTQYF.